The 3 T cell receptor beta chains given below trace back to one sample, sequenced in a study of blood T cell repertoires in COVID-19 (TCRdb year 2020). Libraries were made using the immunoSEQ multiplex PCR assay. Imported from immuneACCESS, the table was reduced by TCRdb to in-frame sequences with V and J called. These copies leave out some clones; in studies compared against another copy, an unresolved V gene accounts for under half, and the cause of the remainder is not known. The sample records around 84,000 clones, around 90% of which are singletons. The ten largest clonotypes hold 4.6% of the sample. Source material: peripheral blood. These receptors all stem from a man between 45 and 60 years old with active COVID-19.

This clone showed up just once. The V call is TRBV4-1, the J call TRBJ2-3; 9 nucleotides agree with TRBD2. This CDR3 contains 16 residues. The germline gives CDR1 MGHRA, CDR2 YSYEKL. V trimming: 3 bases; J trimming: 8 bases; junction bases outside the gene matches: 12. The CDR3 coding sequence is TGCGCCAGCAGCCAGAGGATAGGCGGGGGGGCTATTACGCAGTATTTT. Translating gives CASSQRIGGGAITQYF.

The CDR3: CASSLSGQGLAGELFF. The CDR3 bases are TGTGCCAGCAGCTTGTCTGGACAGGGGTTGGCCGGGGAGCTGTTTTTT. The chain employs TRBV5-4 and TRBJ2-2, with 9 nucleotides matching TRBD1. The V gene end was trimmed by 1 base and the J gene end by 6 bases; junction bases not matched to a gene: 7. The CDR3 spans 16 residues. Germline CDR1 and CDR2: SGHNT and YYREEE (reference sequence). Together with reference TRBV5-4 and TRBJ2-2, the CDR3 gives the full variable domain: ETGVTQSPTHLIKTRGQQVTLRCSSQSGHNTVSWYQQALGQGPQFIFQYYREEENGRGNFPPRFSGLQFPNYSSELNVNALELDDSALYLCASSLSGQGLAGELFFGEGSRLTVL.

V usage is TRBV30 and J usage is TRBJ1-2; TRBD1 might be the D (5 bases). Trimming pared 2 bases from V and 7 bases from J, leaving 11 bases between. Germline V gene data show CDR1 as GTSNPN and CDR2 as SVGIG (reference sequence). The CDR3 contains 12 residues. For the CDR3, the DNA is TGTGCCTGGAGTACCCAGGGAGGTGGCTACACCTTC. Protein: CAWSTQGGGYTF.